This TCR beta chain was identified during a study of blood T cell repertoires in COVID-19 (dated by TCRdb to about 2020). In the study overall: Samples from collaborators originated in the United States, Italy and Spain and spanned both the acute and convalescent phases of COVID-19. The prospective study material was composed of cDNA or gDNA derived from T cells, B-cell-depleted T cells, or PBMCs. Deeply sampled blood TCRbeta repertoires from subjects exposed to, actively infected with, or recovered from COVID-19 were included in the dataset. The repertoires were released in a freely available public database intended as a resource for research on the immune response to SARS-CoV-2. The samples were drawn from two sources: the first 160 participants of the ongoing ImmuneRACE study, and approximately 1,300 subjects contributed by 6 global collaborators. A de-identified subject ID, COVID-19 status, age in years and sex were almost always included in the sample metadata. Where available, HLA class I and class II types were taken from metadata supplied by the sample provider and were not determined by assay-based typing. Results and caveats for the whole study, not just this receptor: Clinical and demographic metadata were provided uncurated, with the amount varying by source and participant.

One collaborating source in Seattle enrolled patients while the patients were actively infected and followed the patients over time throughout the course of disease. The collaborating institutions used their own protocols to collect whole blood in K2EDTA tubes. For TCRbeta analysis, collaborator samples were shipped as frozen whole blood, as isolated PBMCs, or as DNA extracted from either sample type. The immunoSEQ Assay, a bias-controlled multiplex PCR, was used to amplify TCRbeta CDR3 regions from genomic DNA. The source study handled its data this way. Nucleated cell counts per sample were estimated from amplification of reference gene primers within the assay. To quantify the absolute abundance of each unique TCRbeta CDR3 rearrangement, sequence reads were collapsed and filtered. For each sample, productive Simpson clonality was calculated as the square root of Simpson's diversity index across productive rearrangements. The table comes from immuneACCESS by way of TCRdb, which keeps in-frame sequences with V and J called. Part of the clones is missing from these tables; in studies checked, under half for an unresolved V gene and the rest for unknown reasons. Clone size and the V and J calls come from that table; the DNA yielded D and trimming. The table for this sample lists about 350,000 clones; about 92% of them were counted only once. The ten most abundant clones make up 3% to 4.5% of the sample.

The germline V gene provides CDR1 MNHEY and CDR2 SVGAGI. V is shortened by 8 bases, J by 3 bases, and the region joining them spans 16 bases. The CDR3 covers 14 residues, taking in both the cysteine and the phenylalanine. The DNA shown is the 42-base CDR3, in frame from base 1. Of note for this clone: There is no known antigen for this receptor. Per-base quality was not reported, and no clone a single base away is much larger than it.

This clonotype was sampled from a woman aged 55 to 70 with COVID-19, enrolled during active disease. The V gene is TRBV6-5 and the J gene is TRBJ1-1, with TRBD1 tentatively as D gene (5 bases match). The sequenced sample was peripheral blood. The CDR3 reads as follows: CASGWGGTHTEAFF. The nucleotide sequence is TGTGCCAGCGGGTGGGGGGGTACGCACACTGAAGCTTTCTTT.